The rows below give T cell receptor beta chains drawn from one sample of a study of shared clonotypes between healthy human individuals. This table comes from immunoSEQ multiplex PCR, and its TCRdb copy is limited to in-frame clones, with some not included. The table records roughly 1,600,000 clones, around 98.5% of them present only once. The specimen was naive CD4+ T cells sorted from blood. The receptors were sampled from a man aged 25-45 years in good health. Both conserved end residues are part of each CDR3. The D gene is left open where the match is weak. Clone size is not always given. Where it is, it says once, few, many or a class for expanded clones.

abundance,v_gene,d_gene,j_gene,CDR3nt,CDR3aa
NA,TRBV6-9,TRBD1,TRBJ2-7,TGTGCCAGCAGTTTTCGTCACAGGGGTAAGTACGAGCAGTACTTC,CASSFRHRGKYEQYF
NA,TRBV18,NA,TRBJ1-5,TGTGCCAGCTCGCAAGGGGGGCCCATTAGCAATCAGCCCCAGCATTTT,CASSQGGPISNQPQHF
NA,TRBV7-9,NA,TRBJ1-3,TGTGCCAGCAGTAAGGACCTGTCCTCTGGAAACACCATATATTTT,CASSKDLSSGNTIYF
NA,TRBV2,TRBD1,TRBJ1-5,TGTGCCAGCAGCGCTACAGGGGCCGGAATCAGGCCCCAGCATTTT,CASSATGAGIRPQHF
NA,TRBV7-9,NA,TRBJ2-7,TGTGCCAGCAGCCCATCTTCGGCGGAGACCTACGAGCAGTACTTC,CASSPSSAETYEQYF
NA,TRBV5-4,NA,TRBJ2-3,NA,CASILGPDSTDTQYF
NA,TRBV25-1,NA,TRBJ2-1,TGTGCCAGCAGTCGGACTTATGAGCAGTTCTTC,CASSRTYEQFF
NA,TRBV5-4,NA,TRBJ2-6,TGTGCCGAAGTCGGACAGATGAGCTCTGGGGCCAACGTCCTGACTTTC,CAEVGQMSSGANVLTF
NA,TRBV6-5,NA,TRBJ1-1,TGTGCCAGCAGTTACTTGACAAGGACAAACACTGAAGCTTTCTTT,CASSYLTRTNTEAFF
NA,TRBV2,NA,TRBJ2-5,TGTGCCAGCAGTGCAGGGGAGACCCAGTACTTC,CASSAGETQYF
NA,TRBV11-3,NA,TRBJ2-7,TGTGCCAGCAGCCGGGCCTCGACCTACGAGCAGTACTTC,CASSRASTYEQYF
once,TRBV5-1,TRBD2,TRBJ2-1,TGCGCCAGCAGCTGGTTAGCTAGCGGGAGGGACAATGAGCAGTTCTTC,CASSWLASGRDNEQFF
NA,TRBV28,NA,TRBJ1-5,TGTGCCAGCGGGGGGCTAAAATATAGCAATCAGCCCCAGCATTTT,CASGGLKYSNQPQHF
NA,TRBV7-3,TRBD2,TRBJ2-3,TGTGCCAGCAGCCTAAACGGGGGGGCCCCAGATACGCAGTATTTT,CASSLNGGAPDTQYF
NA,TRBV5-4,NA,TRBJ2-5,TGTGCCAGCAGCTTCCCGGGAAAGAGGGAGACCCAGTACTTC,CASSFPGKRETQYF
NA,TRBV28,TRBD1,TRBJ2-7,TGTGCCAGCAGTTTAGAGGACAGGGGGAATTTCTACGAGCAGTACTTC,CASSLEDRGNFYEQYF
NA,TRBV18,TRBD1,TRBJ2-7,TGTGCCAGCTCATGGACAGGGGGCTACGAGCAGTACTTC,CASSWTGGYEQYF
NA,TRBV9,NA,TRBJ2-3,TGTGCCAGCAGCCCCAGAGAGCGGAACACAGATACGCAGTATTTT,CASSPRERNTDTQYF
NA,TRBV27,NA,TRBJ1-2,TGTGCCAGCAGTTGGCAGGGTAACTATGGCTACACCTTC,CASSWQGNYGYTF
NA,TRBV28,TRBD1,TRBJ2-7,TGTGCCAGCAATTCCGGGACAGGGTCCTACGAGCAGTACTTC,CASNSGTGSYEQYF
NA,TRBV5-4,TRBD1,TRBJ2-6,TGTGCCAGCAGCTTGGGGGGGGACAGGGCTGGGGCCAACGTCCTGACTTTC,CASSLGGDRAGANVLTF
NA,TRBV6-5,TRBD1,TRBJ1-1,TGTGCCAGCAGTTTGTGGACAGGGGACACGAACACTGAAGCTTTCTTT,CASSLWTGDTNTEAFF
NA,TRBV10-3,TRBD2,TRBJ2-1,TGTGCCATCAGTCCCCGGAGTCAAATAGCGGGAGGATTTGAGCAGTTCTTC,CAISPRSQIAGGFEQFF
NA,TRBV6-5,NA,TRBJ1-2,TGTGCCAGCAGTTACTCGAAGCCAGTCCGCTATGGCTACACCTTC,CASSYSKPVRYGYTF
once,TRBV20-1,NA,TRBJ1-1,TGCAGCCCTCGAGGCGAAGCTTTCTTT,CSPRGEAFF
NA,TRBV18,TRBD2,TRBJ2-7,TGTGCCAGCTCACCCATAGGACTAGCGGGACCCTACGAGCAGTACTTC,CASSPIGLAGPYEQYF
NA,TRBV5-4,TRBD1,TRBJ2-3,TGTGCCAGCAGCGTATATACGGGACAGGGCGAGGATACGCAGTATTTT,CASSVYTGQGEDTQYF
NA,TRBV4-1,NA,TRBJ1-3,TGCGCCAGCAGCCTCACTCAAACAGCGGTCTCCTCTGGAAACACCATATATTTT,CASSLTQTAVSSGNTIYF
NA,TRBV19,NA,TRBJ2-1,TGTGCCAGTAGTAACTCTCGGGGGAATTTGGTTGATGAGCAGTTCTTC,CASSNSRGNLVDEQFF
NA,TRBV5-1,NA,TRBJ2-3,TGCGCCAGCAGCTTGGTAGGGGGGCAGGCAGATACGCAGTATTTT,CASSLVGGQADTQYF
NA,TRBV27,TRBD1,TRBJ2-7,TGTGCCAGCAAGACCGGGACAGGGCACTACGAGCAGTACTTC,CASKTGTGHYEQYF
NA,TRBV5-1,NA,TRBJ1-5,TGCGCCAGCAGCTTGGAGGGGGGAGATCAGCCCCAGCATTTT,CASSLEGGDQPQHF
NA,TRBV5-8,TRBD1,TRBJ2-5,TGTGCCAGCAGCTTTCAAATGGACAGGGTGGGAGAGACCCAGTACTTC,CASSFQMDRVGETQYF
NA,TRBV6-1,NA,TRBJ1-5,TGTGCCAGCAGTGAAGGGATCAATCAGCCCCAGCATTTT,CASSEGINQPQHF
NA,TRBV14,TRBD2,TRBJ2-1,TGTGCCAGCAGCAAGCCCGGGACTAGCGGGAGTAGTGAGCAGTTCTTC,CASSKPGTSGSSEQFF
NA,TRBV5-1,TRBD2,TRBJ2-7,TGCGCCAGCAGCTTGGGGACTAGCGGGATGTCTCGGGAGCAGTACTTC,CASSLGTSGMSREQYF
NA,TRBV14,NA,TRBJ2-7,TGTGCCAGCAGCCAAGTGGGGGTGAGCTCCTACGAGCAGTACTTC,CASSQVGVSSYEQYF
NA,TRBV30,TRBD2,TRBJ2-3,TGTGCCTGGAGTTTCGGGGCGGGAGGGCCGGATACGCAGTATTTT,CAWSFGAGGPDTQYF
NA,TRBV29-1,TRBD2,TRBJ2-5,TGCAGCACTAGCGGGGGCCACTTGGAGACCCAGTACTTC,CSTSGGHLETQYF
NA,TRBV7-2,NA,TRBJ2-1,TGTGCCAGCAGCTTTCGGCTAGTCGGTGAGCAGTTCTTC,CASSFRLVGEQFF